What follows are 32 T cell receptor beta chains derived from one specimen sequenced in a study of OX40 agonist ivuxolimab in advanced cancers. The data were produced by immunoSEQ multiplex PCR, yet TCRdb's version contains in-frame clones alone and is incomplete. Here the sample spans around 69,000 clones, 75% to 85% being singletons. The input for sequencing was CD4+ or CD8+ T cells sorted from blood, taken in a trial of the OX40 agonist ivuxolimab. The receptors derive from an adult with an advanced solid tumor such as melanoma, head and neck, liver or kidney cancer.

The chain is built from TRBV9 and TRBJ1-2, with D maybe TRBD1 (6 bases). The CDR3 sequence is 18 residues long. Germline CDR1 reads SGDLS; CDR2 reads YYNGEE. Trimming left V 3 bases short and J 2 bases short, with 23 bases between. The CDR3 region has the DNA TGTGCCAGCAGCGAGGGGGAACAGGGAATGGGTAGGAACTATGGCTACACCTTC. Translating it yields CASSEGEQGMGRNYGYTF.

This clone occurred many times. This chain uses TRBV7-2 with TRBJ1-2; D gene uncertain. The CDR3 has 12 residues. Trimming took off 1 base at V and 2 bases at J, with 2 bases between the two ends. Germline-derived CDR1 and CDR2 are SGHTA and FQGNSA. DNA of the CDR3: TGTGCCAGCAGCTTAGACAACTATGGCTACACCTTC. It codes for CASSLDNYGYTF.

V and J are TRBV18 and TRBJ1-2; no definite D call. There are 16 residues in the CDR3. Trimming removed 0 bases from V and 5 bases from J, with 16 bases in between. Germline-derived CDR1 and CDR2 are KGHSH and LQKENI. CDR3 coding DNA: TGTGCCAGCTCACCACCGAGTGTACAGCTATCTTATGGCTACACCTTC. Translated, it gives CASSPPSVQLSYGYTF.

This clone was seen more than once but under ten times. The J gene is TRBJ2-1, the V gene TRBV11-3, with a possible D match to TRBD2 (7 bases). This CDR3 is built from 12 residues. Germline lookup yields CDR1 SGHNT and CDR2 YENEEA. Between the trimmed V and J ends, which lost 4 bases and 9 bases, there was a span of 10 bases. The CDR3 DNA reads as TGTGCCAGCAGCTGGGGGGGGGCTGAGCAGTTCTTC. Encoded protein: CASSWGGAEQFF.

DNA for the CDR3: TGTGCCAGCAGCGCTCTTCTGGGGATCTCCTACGAGCAGTACTTC. Its translation: CASSALLGISYEQYF. This chain joins TRBV7-2 and TRBJ2-7, with unresolved D. The V gene's germline CDR1 is SGHTA and CDR2 FQGNSA. This CDR3 comprises 15 residues. V lost 5 bases and J lost 0, with 14 bases in between.

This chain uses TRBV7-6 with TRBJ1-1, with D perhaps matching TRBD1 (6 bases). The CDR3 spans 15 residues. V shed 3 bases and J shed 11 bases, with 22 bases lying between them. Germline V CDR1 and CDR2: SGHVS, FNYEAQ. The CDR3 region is CASSLGTGTAGDAFF. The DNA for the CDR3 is TGTGCCAGCAGCTTGGGTACAGGGACTGCCGGGGACGCTTTCTTT.

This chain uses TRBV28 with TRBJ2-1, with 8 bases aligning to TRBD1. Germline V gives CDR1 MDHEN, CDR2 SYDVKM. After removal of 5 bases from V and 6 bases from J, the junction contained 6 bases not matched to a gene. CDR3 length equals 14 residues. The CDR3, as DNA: TGTGCCAGCAGTCGTCCAGGGGGCCGCAATGAGCAGTTCTTC. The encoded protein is CASSRPGGRNEQFF. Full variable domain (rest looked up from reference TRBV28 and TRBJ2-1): DVKVTQSSRYLVKRTGEKVFLECVQDMDHENMFWYRQDPGLGLRLIYFSYDVKMKEKGDIPEGYSVSREKKERFSLILESASTNQTSMYLCASSRPGGRNEQFFGPGTRLTVL.

CDR3 sequence (DNA): TGTGCCAGCAGTGGGGGGAAGTACTCGGGAAACACCATATATTTT. This encodes CASSGGKYSGNTIYF. The chain joins TRBV28 to TRBJ1-3; tentative D call: TRBD1 (5 bases). The CDR3 runs 15 residues. V was shortened by 5 bases and J by 4 bases, with 15 bases between the two germline ends. Looked up from germline, CDR1 is MDHEN and CDR2 is SYDVKM.

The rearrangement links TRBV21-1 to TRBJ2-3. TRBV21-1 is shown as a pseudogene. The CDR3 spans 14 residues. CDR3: CASSNGRTTDTQYF. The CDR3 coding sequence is TGTGCCAGCAGCAATGGACGGACCACAGATACGCAGTATTTT.

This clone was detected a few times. The DNA of the CDR3 is TGTGCCAGCAGCCAAAATGGCGTATCCCAGTACTTC. Translating it yields CASSQNGVSQYF. The chain recombines TRBV7-2 with TRBJ2-5; D is unclear. Per the germline V gene, CDR1 is SGHTA and CDR2 is FQGNSA. The CDR3 runs 12 residues. V lost 5 bases, J lost 9 bases, and 13 bases lay in between.

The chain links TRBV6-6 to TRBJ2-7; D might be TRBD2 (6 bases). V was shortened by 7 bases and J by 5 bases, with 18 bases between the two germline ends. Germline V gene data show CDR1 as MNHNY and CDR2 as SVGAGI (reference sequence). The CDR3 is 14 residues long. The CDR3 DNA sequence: TGTGCCAGCATCAAAAGCCAGGAGGGCAACGAGCAGTACTTC. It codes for CASIKSQEGNEQYF.

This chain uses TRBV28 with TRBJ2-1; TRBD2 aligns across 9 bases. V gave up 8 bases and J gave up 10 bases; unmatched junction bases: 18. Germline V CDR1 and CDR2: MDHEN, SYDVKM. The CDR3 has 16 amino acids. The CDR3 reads CASAIAAEAGGREQFF. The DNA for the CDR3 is TGTGCCAGCGCAATTGCCGCGGAGGCGGGAGGGCGGGAGCAGTTCTTC.

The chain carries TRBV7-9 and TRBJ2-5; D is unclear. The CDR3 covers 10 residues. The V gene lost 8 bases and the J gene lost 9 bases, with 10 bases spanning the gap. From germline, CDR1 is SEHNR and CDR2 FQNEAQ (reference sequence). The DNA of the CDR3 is TGTGCCAGCTCGGACCAGGCCCAGTACTTC. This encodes CASSDQAQYF. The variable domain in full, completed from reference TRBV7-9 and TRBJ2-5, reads DTGVSQNPRHKITKRGQNVTFRCDPISEHNRLYWYRQTLGQGPEFLTYFQNEAQLEKSRLLSDRFSAERPKGSFSTLEIQRTEQGDSAMYLCASSDQAQYFGPGTRLLVL.

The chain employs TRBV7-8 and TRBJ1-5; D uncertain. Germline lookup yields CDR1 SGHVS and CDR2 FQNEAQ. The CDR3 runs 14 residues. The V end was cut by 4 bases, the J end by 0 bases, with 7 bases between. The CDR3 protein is CASSSTTSNQPQHF. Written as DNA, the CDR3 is TGTGCCAGCAGCTCCACGACTAGCAATCAGCCCCAGCATTTT.

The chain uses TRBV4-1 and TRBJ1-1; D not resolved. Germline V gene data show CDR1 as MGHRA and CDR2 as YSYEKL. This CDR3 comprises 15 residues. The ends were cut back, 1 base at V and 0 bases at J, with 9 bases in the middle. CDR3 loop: CASSQGASMNTEAFF. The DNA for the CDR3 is TGCGCCAGCAGCCAAGGGGCCTCCATGAACACTGAAGCTTTCTTT.

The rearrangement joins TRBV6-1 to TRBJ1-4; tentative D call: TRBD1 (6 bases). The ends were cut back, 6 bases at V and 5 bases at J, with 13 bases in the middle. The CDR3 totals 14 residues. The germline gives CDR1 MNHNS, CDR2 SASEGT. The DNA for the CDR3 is TGTGCCAGCAGCCAAAGGGGGAAGAATGAAAAACTGTTTTTT. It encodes CASSQRGKNEKLFF.

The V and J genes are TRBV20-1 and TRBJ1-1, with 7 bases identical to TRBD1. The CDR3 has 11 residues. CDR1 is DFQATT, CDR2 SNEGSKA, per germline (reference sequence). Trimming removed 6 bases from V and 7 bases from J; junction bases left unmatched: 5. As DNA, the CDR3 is TGCAGTGCCCGAAGGGACAGTGAAGCTTTCTTT. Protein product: CSARRDSEAFF.

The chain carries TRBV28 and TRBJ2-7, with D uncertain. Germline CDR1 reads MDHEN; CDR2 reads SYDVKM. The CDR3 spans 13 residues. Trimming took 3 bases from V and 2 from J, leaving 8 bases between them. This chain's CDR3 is CASSFREPYEQYF. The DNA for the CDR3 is TGTGCCAGCAGTTTTAGGGAACCCTACGAGCAGTACTTC.

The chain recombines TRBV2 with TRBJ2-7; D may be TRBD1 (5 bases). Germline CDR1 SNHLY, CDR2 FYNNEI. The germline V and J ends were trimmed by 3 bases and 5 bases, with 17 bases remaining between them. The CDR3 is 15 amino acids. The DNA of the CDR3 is TGTGCCAGCAGTGAGGAGCAGGGCCTTATACACGAGCAGTACTTC. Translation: CASSEEQGLIHEQYF.

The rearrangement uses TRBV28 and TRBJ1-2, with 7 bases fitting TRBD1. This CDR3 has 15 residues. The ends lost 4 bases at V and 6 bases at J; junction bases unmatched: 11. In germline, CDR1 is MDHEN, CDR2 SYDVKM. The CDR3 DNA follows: TGTGCCAGCAGTTCCGCCACAGGGGTACCAAATGGCTACACCTTC. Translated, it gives CASSSATGVPNGYTF.

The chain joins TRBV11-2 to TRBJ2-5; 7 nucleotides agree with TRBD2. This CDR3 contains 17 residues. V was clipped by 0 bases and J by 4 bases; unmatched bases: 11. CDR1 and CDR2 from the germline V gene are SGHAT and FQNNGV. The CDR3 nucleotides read TGTGCCAGCAGCTTAGATCCGCGAGGGAGGGCCACAGAGACCCAGTACTTC. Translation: CASSLDPRGRATETQYF.

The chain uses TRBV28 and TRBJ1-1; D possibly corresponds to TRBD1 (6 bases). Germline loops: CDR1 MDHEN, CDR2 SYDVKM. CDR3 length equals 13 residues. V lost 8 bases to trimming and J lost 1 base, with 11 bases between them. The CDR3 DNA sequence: TGTGCCAGCCTTATACAGGGGAACACTGAAGCTTTCTTT. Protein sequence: CASLIQGNTEAFF.

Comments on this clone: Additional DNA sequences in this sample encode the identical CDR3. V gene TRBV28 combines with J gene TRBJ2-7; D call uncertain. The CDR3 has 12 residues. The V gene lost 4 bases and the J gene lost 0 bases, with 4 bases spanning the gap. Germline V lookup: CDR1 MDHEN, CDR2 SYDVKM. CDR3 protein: CASSSGSYEQYF. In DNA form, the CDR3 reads TGTGCCAGCAGTTCCGGCTCCTACGAGCAGTACTTC.

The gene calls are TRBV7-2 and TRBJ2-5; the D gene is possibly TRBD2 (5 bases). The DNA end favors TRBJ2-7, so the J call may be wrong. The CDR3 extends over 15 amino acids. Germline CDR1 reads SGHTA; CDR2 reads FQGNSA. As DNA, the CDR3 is TGTGCCAGCACCCGGCGGGCGGTTAGCTCCTACGAGCAGTACTTC. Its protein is CASTRRAVSSYEQYF.

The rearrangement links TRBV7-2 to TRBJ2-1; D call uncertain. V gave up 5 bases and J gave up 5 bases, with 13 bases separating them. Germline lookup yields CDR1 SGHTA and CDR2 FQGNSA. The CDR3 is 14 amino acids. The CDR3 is CASSLDLPNNEQFF. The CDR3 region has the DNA TGTGCCAGCAGCCTCGACCTACCTAACAATGAGCAGTTCTTC.

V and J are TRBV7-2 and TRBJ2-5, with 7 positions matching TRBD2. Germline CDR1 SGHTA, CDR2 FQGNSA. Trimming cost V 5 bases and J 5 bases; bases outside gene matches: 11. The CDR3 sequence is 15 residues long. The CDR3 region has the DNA TGTGCCAGCAGCGTCCTGGCCGGGGGGTTGGAGACCCAGTACTTC. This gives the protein CASSVLAGGLETQYF.

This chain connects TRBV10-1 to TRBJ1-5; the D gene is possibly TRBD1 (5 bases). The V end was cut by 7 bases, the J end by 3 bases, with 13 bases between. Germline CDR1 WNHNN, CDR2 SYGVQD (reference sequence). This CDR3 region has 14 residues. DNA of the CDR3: TGCGCCAGCATTAAAGGGGTGGTCAATCAGCCCCAGCATTTT. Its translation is CASIKGVVNQPQHF.

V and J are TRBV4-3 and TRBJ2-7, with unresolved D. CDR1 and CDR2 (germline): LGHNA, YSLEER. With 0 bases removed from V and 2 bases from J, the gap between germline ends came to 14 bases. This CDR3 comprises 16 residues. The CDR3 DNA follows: TGCGCCAGCAGCCAAGATTCCCGACTTGTCCCCTACGAGCAGTACTTC. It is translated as CASSQDSRLVPYEQYF.

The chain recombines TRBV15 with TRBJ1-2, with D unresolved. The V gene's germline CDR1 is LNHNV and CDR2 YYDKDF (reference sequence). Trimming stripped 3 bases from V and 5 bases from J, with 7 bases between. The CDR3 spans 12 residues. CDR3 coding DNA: TGTGCCACCAGCAGGGCAGCATATGGCTACACCTTC. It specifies CATSRAAYGYTF.

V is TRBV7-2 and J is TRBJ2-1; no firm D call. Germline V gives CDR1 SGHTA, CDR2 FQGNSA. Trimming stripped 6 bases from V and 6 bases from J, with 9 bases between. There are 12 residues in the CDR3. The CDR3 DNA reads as TGTGCCAGCAGACCCCCAGGCAATGAGCAGTTCTTC. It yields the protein CASRPPGNEQFF. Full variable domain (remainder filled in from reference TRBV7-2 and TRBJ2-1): GAGVSQSPSNKVTEKGKDVELRCDPISGHTALYWYRQSLGQGLEFLIYFQGNSAPDKSGLPSDRFSAERTGGSVSTLTIQRTQQEDSAVYLCASRPPGNEQFFGPGTRLTVL.

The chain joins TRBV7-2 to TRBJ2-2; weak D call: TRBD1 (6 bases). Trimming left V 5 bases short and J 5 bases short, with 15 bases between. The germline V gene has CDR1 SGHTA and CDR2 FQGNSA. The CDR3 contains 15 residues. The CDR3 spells CASSPKQGRTGELFF. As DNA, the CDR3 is TGTGCCAGCAGCCCTAAACAGGGCCGGACCGGGGAGCTGTTTTTT.

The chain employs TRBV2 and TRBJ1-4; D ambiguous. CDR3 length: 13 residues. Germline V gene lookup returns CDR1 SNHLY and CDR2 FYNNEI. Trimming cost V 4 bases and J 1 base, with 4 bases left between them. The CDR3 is CASSGETNEKLFF. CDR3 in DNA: TGTGCCAGCAGTGGAGAAACTAATGAAAAACTGTTTTTT.